This T cell receptor beta chain was captured in a study of CD8 T cells in ankylosing spondylitis. MiXCR, applied by TCRdb to the 5' RACE reads, yields one record per CDR3 protein. This table has some 130,000 distinct CDR3 sequences, around 7.9% appearing once. This clonotype was seen many times. The CDR3 consists of 16 residues. Germline CDR1 reads LGHDT; CDR2 reads YNNKEL (reference sequence). Deletions cut 1 base from V and 0 bases from J, with 10 bases between. This receptor was obtained from a female donor with ankylosing spondylitis or in good health (not recorded which). The chain uses TRBV3-1 and TRBJ1-3; D gene uncertain. Sequenced material: blood, either unsorted or a sorted T cell fraction (not recorded which). The CDR3 reads CASSQVTGGSGNTIYF. CDR3 nucleotide sequence: TGTGCCAGCAGCCAAGTCACGGGCGGCTCTGGAAACACCATATATTTT. The full variable domain, in which reference TRBV3-1 and TRBJ1-3 provide the parts outside the CDR3, is DTAVSQTPKYLVTQMGNDKSIKCEQNLGHDTMYWYKQDSKKFLKIMFSYNNKELIINETVPNRFSPKSPDKAHLNLHINSLELGDSAVYFCASSQVTGGSGNTIYFGEGSWLTVV.